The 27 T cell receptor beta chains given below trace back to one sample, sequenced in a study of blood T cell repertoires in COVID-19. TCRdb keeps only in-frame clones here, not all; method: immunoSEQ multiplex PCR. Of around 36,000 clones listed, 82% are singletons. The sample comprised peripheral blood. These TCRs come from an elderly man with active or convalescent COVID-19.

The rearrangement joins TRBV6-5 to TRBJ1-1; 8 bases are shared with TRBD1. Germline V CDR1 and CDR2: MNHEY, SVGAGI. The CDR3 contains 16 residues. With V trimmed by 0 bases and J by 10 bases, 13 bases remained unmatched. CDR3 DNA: TGTGCCAGCAGTTACTCGGGGGTAGACAGGGGTCTGCGAGCTTTCTTT. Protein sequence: CASSYSGVDRGLRAFF.

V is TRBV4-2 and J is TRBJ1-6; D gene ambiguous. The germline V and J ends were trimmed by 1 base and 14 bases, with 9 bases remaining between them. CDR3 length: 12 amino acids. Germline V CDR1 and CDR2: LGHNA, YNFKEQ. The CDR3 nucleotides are TGTGCCAGCAGCCAAGCCCACTCATCCCTCCACTTT. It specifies CASSQAHSSLHF.

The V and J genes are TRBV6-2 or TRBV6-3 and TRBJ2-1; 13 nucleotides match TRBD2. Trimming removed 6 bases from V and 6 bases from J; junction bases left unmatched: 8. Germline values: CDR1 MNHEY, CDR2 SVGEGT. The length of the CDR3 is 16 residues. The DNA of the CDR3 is TGTGCCAGCAGGCCTTGGACTAGCGGGAGTGGCAATGAGCAGTTCTTC. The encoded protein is CASRPWTSGSGNEQFF.

CDR3 nucleotide sequence: TGTGCCAGCGGATCAGGGGGAGACACCGGGGAGCTGTTTTTT. Translating it yields CASGSGGDTGELFF. V usage is TRBV28 and J usage is TRBJ2-2; 7 nucleotides match TRBD1. This CDR3 is built from 14 residues. The germline gives CDR1 MDHEN, CDR2 SYDVKM. The V segment lost 8 bases and the J segment 3 bases; nucleotides outside the gene matches: 6.

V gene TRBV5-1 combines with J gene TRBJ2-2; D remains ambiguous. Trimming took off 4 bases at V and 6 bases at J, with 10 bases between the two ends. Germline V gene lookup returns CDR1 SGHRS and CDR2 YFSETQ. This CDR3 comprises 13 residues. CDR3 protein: CASSEEVAGELFF. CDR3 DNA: TGCGCCAGCAGCGAGGAAGTCGCCGGGGAGCTGTTTTTT.

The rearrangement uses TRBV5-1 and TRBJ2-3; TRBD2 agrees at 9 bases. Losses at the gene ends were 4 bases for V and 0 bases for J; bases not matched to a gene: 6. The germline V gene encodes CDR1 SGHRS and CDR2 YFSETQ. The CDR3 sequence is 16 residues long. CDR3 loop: CASSISGRFSTDTQYF. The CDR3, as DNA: TGCGCCAGCAGCATTAGCGGGAGATTTAGCACAGATACGCAGTATTTT.

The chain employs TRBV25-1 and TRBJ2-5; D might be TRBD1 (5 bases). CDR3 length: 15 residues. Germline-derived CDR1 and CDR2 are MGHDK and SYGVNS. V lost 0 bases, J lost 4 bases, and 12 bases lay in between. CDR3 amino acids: CASSEYAQALETQYF. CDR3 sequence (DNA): TGTGCCAGCAGTGAATACGCACAGGCCCTAGAGACCCAGTACTTC.

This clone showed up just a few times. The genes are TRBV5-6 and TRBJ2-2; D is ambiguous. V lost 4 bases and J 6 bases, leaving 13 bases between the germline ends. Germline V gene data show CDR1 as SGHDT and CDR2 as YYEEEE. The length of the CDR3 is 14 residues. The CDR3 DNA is TGTGCCAGCAGCGTCGGTCTCCAGGCCGGGGAGCTGTTTTTT. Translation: CASSVGLQAGELFF.

CDR3 sequence reads: CASSLFREAETQYF. The CDR3 DNA follows: TGCGCCAGCAGCTTGTTCCGGGAGGCGGAGACCCAGTACTTC. V usage is TRBV5-1 and J usage is TRBJ2-5; 7 nucleotides align to TRBD2. CDR1 and CDR2 (germline): SGHRS, YFSETQ. This CDR3 has 14 amino acids. With 1 base clipped from V and 5 bases from J, the junction kept 5 bases outside the gene matches.

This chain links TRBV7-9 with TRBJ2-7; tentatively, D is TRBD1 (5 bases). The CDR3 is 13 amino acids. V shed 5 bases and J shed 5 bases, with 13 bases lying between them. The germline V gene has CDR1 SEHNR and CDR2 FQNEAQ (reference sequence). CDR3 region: CASSPASRDEQYF. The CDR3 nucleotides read TGTGCCAGCAGCCCAGCTTCCAGGGACGAGCAGTACTTC. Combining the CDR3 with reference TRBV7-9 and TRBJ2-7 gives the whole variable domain DTGVSQNPRHKITKRGQNVTFRCDPISEHNRLYWYRQTLGQGPEFLTYFQNEAQLEKSRLLSDRFSAERPKGSFSTLEIQRTEQGDSAMYLCASSPASRDEQYFGPGTRLTVT.

In DNA form, the CDR3 reads TGTGCCAGCAGTGGACCGACTAGCGGGGAATTCATAGGCTCCTACAATGAGCAGTTCTTC. This translates into CASSGPTSGEFIGSYNEQFF. The chain couples TRBV6-1 to TRBJ2-1, with 11 bases identical to TRBD2. The junction had 14 bases not matched to a gene; V was cut back by 4 bases and J by 0 bases. Germline-derived CDR1 and CDR2 are MNHNS and SASEGT. The CDR3 consists of 20 residues.

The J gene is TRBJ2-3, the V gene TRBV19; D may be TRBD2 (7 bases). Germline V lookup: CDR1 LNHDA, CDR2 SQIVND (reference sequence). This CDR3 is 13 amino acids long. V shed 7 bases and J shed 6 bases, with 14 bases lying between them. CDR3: CASNSGDKDTQYF. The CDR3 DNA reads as TGTGCCAGTAACAGCGGGGACAAGGATACGCAGTATTTT.

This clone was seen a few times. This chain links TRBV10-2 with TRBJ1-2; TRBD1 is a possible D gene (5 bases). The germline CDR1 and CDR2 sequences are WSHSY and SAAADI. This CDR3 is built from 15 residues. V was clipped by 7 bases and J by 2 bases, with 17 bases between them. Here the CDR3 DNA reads TGCGCCAGCACGCCCCAGCAGGGAAGGAACTATGGCTACACCTTC. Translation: CASTPQQGRNYGYTF.

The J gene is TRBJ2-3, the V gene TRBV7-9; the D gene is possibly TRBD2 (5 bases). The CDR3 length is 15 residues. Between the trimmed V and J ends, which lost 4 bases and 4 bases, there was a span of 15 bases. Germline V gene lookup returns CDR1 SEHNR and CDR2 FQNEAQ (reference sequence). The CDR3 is CASSYLPGLSDTQYF. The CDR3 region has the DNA TGTGCCAGCAGCTATCTACCGGGATTATCAGATACGCAGTATTTT. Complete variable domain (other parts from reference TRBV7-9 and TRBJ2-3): DTGVSQNPRHKITKRGQNVTFRCDPISEHNRLYWYRQTLGQGPEFLTYFQNEAQLEKSRLLSDRFSAERPKGSFSTLEIQRTEQGDSAMYLCASSYLPGLSDTQYFGPGTRLTVL.

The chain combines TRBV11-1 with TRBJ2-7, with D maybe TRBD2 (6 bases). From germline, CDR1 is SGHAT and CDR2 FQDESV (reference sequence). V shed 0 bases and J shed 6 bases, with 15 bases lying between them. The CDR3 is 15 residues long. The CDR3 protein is CASSLARTTMSEQYF. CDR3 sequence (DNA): TGTGCCAGCAGCTTAGCGCGGACTACGATGAGCGAGCAGTACTTC.

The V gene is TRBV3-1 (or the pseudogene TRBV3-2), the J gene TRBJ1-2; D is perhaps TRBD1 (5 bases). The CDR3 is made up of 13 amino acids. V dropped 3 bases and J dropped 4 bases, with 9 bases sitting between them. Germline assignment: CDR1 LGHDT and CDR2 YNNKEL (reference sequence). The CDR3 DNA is TGTGCCAGCAGCCACCAGGGTACCTATGGCTACACCTTC. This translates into CASSHQGTYGYTF.

The CDR3 coding sequence is TGTGCCAGCAGCGTAGACGTAGCGACAGATACGCAGTATTTT. It translates to CASSVDVATDTQYF. The chain joins TRBV9 to TRBJ2-3, with D possibly TRBD2 on 5 matching bases. The V end was cut by 0 bases, the J end by 3 bases, with 8 bases between. In germline, CDR1 is SGDLS, CDR2 YYNGEE. CDR3 length equals 14 residues.

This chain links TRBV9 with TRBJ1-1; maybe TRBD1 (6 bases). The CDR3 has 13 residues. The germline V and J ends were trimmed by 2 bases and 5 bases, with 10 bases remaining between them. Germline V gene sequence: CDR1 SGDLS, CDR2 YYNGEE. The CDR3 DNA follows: TGTGCCAGCAGCGTTACAGGGTGGACTGAAGCTTTCTTT. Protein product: CASSVTGWTEAFF.

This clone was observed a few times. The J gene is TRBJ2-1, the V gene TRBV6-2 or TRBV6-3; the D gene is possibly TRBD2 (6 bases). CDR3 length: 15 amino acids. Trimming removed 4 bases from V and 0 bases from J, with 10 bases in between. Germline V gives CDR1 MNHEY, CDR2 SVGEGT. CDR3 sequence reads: CASSLDGSSYNEQFF. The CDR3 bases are TGTGCCAGCAGTTTGGACGGGAGCTCCTACAATGAGCAGTTCTTC.

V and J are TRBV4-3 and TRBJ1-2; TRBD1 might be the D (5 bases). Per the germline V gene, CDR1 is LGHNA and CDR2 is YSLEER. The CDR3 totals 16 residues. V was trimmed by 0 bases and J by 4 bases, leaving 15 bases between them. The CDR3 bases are TGCGCCAGCAGCCAAGATCCGTTGGGGGGAGTCTATGGCTACACCTTC. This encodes CASSQDPLGGVYGYTF.

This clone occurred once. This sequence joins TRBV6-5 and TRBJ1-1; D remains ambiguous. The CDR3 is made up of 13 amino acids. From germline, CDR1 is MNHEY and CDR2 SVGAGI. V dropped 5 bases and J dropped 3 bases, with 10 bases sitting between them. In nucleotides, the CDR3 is TGTGCCAGCAGTATGAGAGGGCACACTGAAGCTTTCTTT. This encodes CASSMRGHTEAFF.

The CDR3 nucleotides are TGTGCCAGCAGCTTAGCGGGGACAGAGTACAATGAGCAGTTCTTC. Protein sequence: CASSLAGTEYNEQFF. The V and J genes are TRBV7-9 and TRBJ2-1, with TRBD1 identical over 7 bases. With 0 bases clipped from V and 4 bases from J, the junction kept 3 bases outside the gene matches. Germline assignment: CDR1 SEHNR and CDR2 FQNEAQ (reference sequence). This CDR3 has 15 residues.

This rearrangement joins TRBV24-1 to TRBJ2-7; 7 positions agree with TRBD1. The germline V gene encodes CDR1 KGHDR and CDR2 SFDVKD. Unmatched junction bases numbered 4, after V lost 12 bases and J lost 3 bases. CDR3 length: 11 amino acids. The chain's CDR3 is CASGTDYEQYF. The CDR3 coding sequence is TGTGCCTCCGGGACAGACTACGAGCAGTACTTC.

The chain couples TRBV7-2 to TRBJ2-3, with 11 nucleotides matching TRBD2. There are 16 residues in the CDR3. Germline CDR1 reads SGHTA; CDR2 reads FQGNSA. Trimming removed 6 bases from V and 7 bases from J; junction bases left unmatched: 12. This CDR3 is CASSFPIAGGPYTQYF. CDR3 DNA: TGTGCCAGCAGTTTCCCCATAGCGGGAGGGCCCTATACGCAGTATTTT. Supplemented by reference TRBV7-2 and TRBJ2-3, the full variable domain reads GAGVSQSPSNKVTEKGKDVELRCDPISGHTALYWYRQSLGQGLEFLIYFQGNSAPDKSGLPSDRFSAERTGGSVSTLTIQRTQQEDSAVYLCASSFPIAGGPYTQYFGPGTRLTVL.

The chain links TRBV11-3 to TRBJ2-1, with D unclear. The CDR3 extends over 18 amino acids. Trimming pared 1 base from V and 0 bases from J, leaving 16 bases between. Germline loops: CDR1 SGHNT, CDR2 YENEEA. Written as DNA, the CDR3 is TGTGCCAGCAGCTTAGGGTCCGACTCCGTCAGCTCCTACAATGAGCAGTTCTTC. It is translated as CASSLGSDSVSSYNEQFF.

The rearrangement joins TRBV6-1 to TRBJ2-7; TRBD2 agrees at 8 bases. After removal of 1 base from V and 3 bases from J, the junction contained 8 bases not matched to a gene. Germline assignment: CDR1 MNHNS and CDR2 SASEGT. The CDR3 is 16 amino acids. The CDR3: CASSEEKGGRFYEQYF. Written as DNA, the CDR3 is TGTGCCAGCAGTGAAGAGAAGGGCGGGAGGTTCTACGAGCAGTACTTC.

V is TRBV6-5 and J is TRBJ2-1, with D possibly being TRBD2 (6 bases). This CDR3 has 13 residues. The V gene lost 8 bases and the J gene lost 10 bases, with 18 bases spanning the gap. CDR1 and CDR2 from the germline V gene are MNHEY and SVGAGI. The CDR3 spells CASSKEGYREQFF. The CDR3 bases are TGTGCCAGCTCTAAGGAGGGTTATCGGGAGCAGTTCTTC.